The clone carrying this TCR beta chain was seen only once. Lacking the conserved final phenylalanine or tryptophan, this CDR3 likely reflects a read error. The DNA is left out, because the CDR3 cannot be placed on it with certainty; the CDR3 is given as TCRdb lists it. The data stem from a study of tumor and adjacent non-tumor tissue in lung cancer. The template was RNA from unsorted bulk tissue. Looked up from germline, CDR1 is MNHNS and CDR2 is SASEGT. The CDR3 is 15 residues long, counting both termini. A modified ARM-PCR protocol with three rounds of nested PCR amplified TCRbeta. TCRdb processed the multiplex PCR reads anew with MiXCR; each CDR3 protein has one entry. The sample shows 70,000 to 90,000 distinct CDR3 sequences, 60% to 85% of them seen only once.

This sequence was found in a woman between 50 and 59 years old with non-small cell lung cancer. This rearrangement joins TRBV6-1 to TRBJ2-7; TRBD2, the table's D call, was not compared with the DNA. Sequenced: lung tumor tissue. The chain's CDR3 is CASSAGTPSRNEQCS.